These T cell receptor beta chains were read from a single sample in a study of shared clonotypes between healthy human individuals. Assay: immunoSEQ multiplex PCR; the TCRdb copy retains only in-frame clones and omits some. The table includes some 2,500,000 clones, 85% to 95% detected once. The sample taken for sequencing was naive CD4+ T cells from PBMCs. All receptors come from a man younger than 30 in good health. Some clones in this sample may be carry-over from other donors' samples. Each CDR3 is given with its conserved first and last residue. A D gene is named only where the DNA matches it firmly. Where a row states a size, it is once, few, many or the class of an expanded clone; other rows omit it.

j_call,clone_size,v_call,d_call,cdr3_aa,cdr3_nt
TRBJ2-7,NA,TRBV27,TRBD2,CASSLWGTSALYEQYF,TGTGCCAGCAGTTTATGGGGGACTAGCGCCTTATACGAGCAGTACTTC
TRBJ1-1,NA,TRBV19,NA,CASSIAGRKNTEAFF,TGTGCCAGTAGTATAGCCGGCAGGAAGAACACTGAAGCTTTCTTT
TRBJ1-4,NA,TRBV6-5,TRBD1,CASSSGTGAEKLFF,TGTGCCAGCAGTTCCGGGACAGGGGCAGAAAAACTGTTTTTT
TRBJ1-1,NA,TRBV5-1,NA,CASGQGLNTEAFF,TGCGCCAGCGGTCAGGGGTTGAACACTGAAGCTTTCTTT
TRBJ2-7,NA,TRBV5-6,TRBD1,CASSFGTETYEQYF,TGTGCCAGCAGCTTCGGGACAGAGACCTACGAGCAGTACTTC
TRBJ1-2,once,TRBV5-1,NA,CASSFWQGNGYTF,TGCGCCAGCAGCTTTTGGCAGGGAAATGGCTACACCTTC
TRBJ2-5,NA,TRBV19,NA,CASSIGGGAQETQYF,TGTGCCAGTAGTATAGGGGGTGGAGCCCAAGAGACCCAGTACTTC
TRBJ2-1,NA,TRBV7-2,TRBD2,CASSLQASGNPQGDEQFF,TGTGCCAGCAGCTTACAGGCTAGCGGGAATCCTCAGGGGGATGAGCAGTTCTTC
TRBJ2-1,NA,TRBV2,TRBD2,CASGKGAGGPSSEQFF,TGTGCCAGTGGGAAGGGAGCGGGAGGGCCGTCGAGTGAGCAGTTCTTC
TRBJ1-1,few,TRBV30,NA,CAWSVGQTEAFF,TGTGCCTGGAGTGTGGGGCAGACTGAAGCTTTCTTT
TRBJ1-2,once,TRBV28,TRBD1,CASSPRTGHNGYTF,TGTGCCAGCAGTCCTAGGACAGGGCACAATGGCTACACCTTC
TRBJ2-2,NA,TRBV2,TRBD1,CASSPWTGGLRELFF,TGTGCCAGCAGCCCTTGGACAGGGGGATTAAGGGAGCTGTTTTTT
TRBJ2-1,NA,TRBV11-3,TRBD1,CASSLSSGQGAFNEQFF,TGTGCCAGCAGCTTAAGTTCGGGACAGGGGGCATTCAATGAGCAGTTCTTC
TRBJ1-2,NA,TRBV28,TRBD1,CASSYRGGHTF,TGTGCCAGCAGCTACAGGGGCGGCCACACCTTC
TRBJ2-2,NA,TRBV2,NA,CASSPDTGNTGELFF,TGTGCCAGCAGTCCTGACACGGGGAACACCGGGGAGCTGTTTTTT
TRBJ2-5,NA,TRBV25-1,NA,CATRGEGETQYF,TGTGCCACCCGCGGTGAGGGAGAGACCCAGTACTTC
TRBJ2-1,NA,TRBV19,TRBD2,CASSIERVAGGFDNEQFF,TGTGCCAGTAGTATAGAGAGGGTAGCGGGAGGATTTGACAATGAGCAGTTCTTC
TRBJ2-2,once,TRBV9,TRBD1,CASSVDRRPGGISGELFF,TGTGCCAGCAGCGTAGACCGACGGCCAGGGGGAATTAGCGGGGAGCTGTTTTTT
TRBJ2-6,once,TRBV6-1,TRBD1,CASSEGQGAPGANVLTF,TGTGCCAGCAGTGAAGGGCAGGGGGCGCCTGGGGCCAACGTCCTGACTTTC
TRBJ2-6,NA,TRBV18,NA,CASSPQGLPGANVLTF,TGTGCCAGCTCACCACAGGGACTCCCGGGGGCCAACGTCCTGACTTTC
TRBJ2-1,NA,TRBV7-2,TRBD2,CASSLVLTSGSANEQFF,TGTGCCAGCAGCTTAGTACTTACTAGCGGGAGTGCCAATGAGCAGTTCTTC
TRBJ1-1,NA,TRBV2,NA,CASSSTGRGTDFF,TGTGCCAGCAGTTCGACAGGTAGAGGGACGGATTTCTTT
TRBJ2-3,NA,TRBV5-1,NA,CASSPPYQRTTDTQYF,TGCGCCAGCAGCCCCCCTTACCAGCGCACCACAGATACGCAGTATTTT
TRBJ2-6,NA,TRBV27,NA,CASSFKSGHLFSGANVLTF,TGTGCCAGCAGTTTTAAGTCGGGACACCTATTCTCTGGGGCCAACGTCCTGACTTTC
TRBJ1-5,NA,TRBV10-3,NA,CAISDPSNQPQHF,TGTGCCATCAGCGATCCGAGCAATCAGCCCCAGCATTTT
TRBJ2-1,NA,TRBV12-5,NA,CASAYEVGITSYNEQFF,TGTGCTAGTGCCTACGAGGTGGGGATCACGAGCTACAATGAGCAGTTCTTC
TRBJ2-5,NA,TRBV25-1,NA,CATRGYQETQYF,TGTGCCACAAGGGGGTACCAAGAGACCCAGTACTTC
TRBJ2-5,NA,TRBV7-9,TRBD1,CASSPTGAQYQETQYF,TGTGCCAGCAGTCCCACAGGGGCACAGTACCAAGAGACCCAGTACTTC
TRBJ1-1,once,TRBV2,NA,CASTPQGNTEAFF,TGTGCCAGCACCCCACAGGGCAACACTGAAGCTTTCTTT
TRBJ2-3,NA,TRBV7-9,TRBD2,CASSLAPSSGSATDTQYF,TGTGCCAGCAGCTTAGCCCCTTCTAGCGGGAGCGCCACAGATACGCAGTATTTT
TRBJ1-5,NA,TRBV6-5,NA,CASSQDSYQPQHF,TGTGCCAGCAGCCAAGACAGTTATCAGCCCCAGCATTTT
TRBJ2-7,NA,TRBV28,TRBD1,CASSSTGAVSSYEQYF,TGTGCCAGCAGCAGCACAGGGGCGGTTAGCTCCTACGAGCAGTACTTC
TRBJ1-2,NA,TRBV28,NA,CASRRGNYGYTF,TGTGCCAGCAGAAGAGGGAACTATGGCTACACCTTC
TRBJ2-7,NA,TRBV29-1,TRBD1,CSVEADRGTGDSYEQYF,TGCAGCGTTGAAGCTGACCGTGGGACAGGGGACTCCTACGAGCAGTACTTC
TRBJ2-7,NA,TRBV5-1,NA,CASSSRTASYEQYF,TGCGCCAGCAGCTCCCGGACAGCCTCCTACGAGCAGTACTTC
TRBJ2-7,NA,TRBV7-9,NA,CASSLGTLGDEQYF,TGTGCCAGCAGCTTAGGGACCTTAGGGGACGAGCAGTACTTC
TRBJ1-1,NA,TRBV5-4,NA,CASSLTGNTEAFF,TGTGCCAGCAGCCTTACAGGGAACACTGAAGCTTTCTTT
TRBJ1-4,NA,TRBV19,NA,CASSITGVGKLFF,TGTGCCAGTAGTATCACCGGGGTTGGAAAACTGTTTTTT
TRBJ2-1,once,TRBV10-3,TRBD2,CAISESLAGAYNEQFF,TGTGCCATCAGTGAGTCCCTAGCGGGAGCATACAATGAGCAGTTCTTC
TRBJ2-7,NA,TRBV5-1,NA,CASSPGAVWEQYF,TGCGCCAGCAGCCCGGGGGCAGTATGGGAGCAGTACTTC
TRBJ2-5,NA,TRBV18,TRBD1,CASSPRTGRETQYF,TGTGCCAGCTCACCACGGACAGGGAGAGAGACCCAGTACTTC
TRBJ2-3,NA,TRBV11-1,NA,CASSSGLARTDTQYF,TGTGCCAGCAGCTCAGGGCTAGCCCGCACAGATACGCAGTATTTT
TRBJ2-1,NA,TRBV2,NA,CASGLYNEQFF,TGTGCCAGCGGTCTTTACAATGAGCAGTTCTTC
TRBJ1-2,NA,TRBV4-1,TRBD1,CASSREIDRGYGYTF,TGCGCCAGCAGCCGAGAAATCGACAGGGGCTATGGCTACACCTTC
TRBJ1-1,once,TRBV6-5,NA,CASSYSISRANTEAFF,TGTGCCAGCAGTTACTCGATCTCCAGGGCGAACACTGAAGCTTTCTTT
TRBJ1-5,NA,TRBV6-1,NA,CASSEQSYSNQPQHF,TGTGCCAGCAGTGAGCAATCCTATAGCAATCAGCCCCAGCATTTT
TRBJ2-7,NA,TRBV28,TRBD2,CASSLEIIGGERLSYEQYF,TGTGCCAGCAGTTTGGAGATCATTGGGGGGGAGCGGCTATCCTACGAGCAGTACTTC
TRBJ1-4,NA,TRBV5-1,NA,CASSFGTDNEKLFF,TGCGCCAGCAGCTTCGGGACGGATAATGAAAAACTGTTTTTT
TRBJ1-5,NA,TRBV28,NA,CASSLYEGGRMSNQPQHF,TGTGCCAGCAGTTTATATGAAGGGGGGAGGATGAGCAATCAGCCCCAGCATTTT
TRBJ2-7,NA,TRBV7-9,NA,CASSLGTANYEQYF,TGTGCCAGCAGCTTAGGGACAGCTAACTACGAGCAGTACTTC
TRBJ2-2,NA,TRBV18,NA,CASSPRQATGELFF,TGTGCCAGCTCACCAAGACAGGCCACCGGGGAGCTGTTTTTT
TRBJ1-3,NA,TRBV28,NA,CASSTGLSGNTIYF,TGTGCCAGCAGTACAGGCCTCTCTGGAAACACCATATATTTT
TRBJ2-1,NA,TRBV6-5,NA,CASSLDGYNEQFF,TGTGCCAGCAGTTTAGACGGTTACAATGAGCAGTTCTTC
TRBJ2-4,NA,TRBV11-2,NA,CASSPVTALNIQYF,TGTGCCAGCAGCCCAGTAACAGCCTTGAACATTCAGTACTTC